A selection of T cell receptor beta chains follows, all from one sample in a study of blood T cell repertoires in COVID-19. The assay was immunoSEQ multiplex PCR, and TCRdb's table has in-frame clones only and misses some. The sample records tens of thousands of clones, nearly 75% being singletons. Sequences were obtained from peripheral blood. Receptor source: a human donor in a cohort sampled during active or convalescent COVID-19. The CDR3 runs from the conserved cysteine through the conserved F or W. The order of the fields is V gene, clone size, D gene, J gene, CDR3 DNA, CDR3 protein. The D gene is left open where the match is weak. Clone size is not always given. Where it is, it says once, few, many or a class for expanded clones.

TRBV18	few	NA	TRBJ1-4	TGTGCCAGCTCACCCACCCCCGGGTCTGGGGAAAAACTGTTTTTT	CASSPTPGSGEKLFF
TRBV28	NA	NA	TRBJ2-7	TGTGCCATCCGTTCGAGGGTACCATCCTACGAGCAGTACTTC	CAIRSRVPSYEQYF
TRBV30	NA	NA	TRBJ1-4	TGTGCCTGGAGTACTAGAGTCGGGGTCAGGAGCGAAAAACTGTTTTTT	CAWSTRVGVRSEKLFF
TRBV12-3/TRBV12-4	NA	TRBD1	TRBJ1-1	TGTGCCAGCAGTTTTTACAGGGGCACTGAAGCTTTCTTT	CASSFYRGTEAFF
TRBV28	NA	NA	TRBJ2-7	TGTGCCAGCAGTTTACCAACAGGGCAGTCCTACGAGCAGTACTTC	CASSLPTGQSYEQYF
TRBV3-1/TRBV3-2	once	NA	TRBJ2-7	TGTGCCAGCAGCCAAGATTTTAACGCAGGCCTCTCCTACGAGCAGTACTTC	CASSQDFNAGLSYEQYF
TRBV27	NA	NA	TRBJ1-1	TGTGCCAGCAGTCTTCATGCAGGGGTGGCTTTTGAAGCTTTCTTT	CASSLHAGVAFEAFF
TRBV5-4	once	TRBD2	TRBJ2-7	TGTGCTACGCGCCTGACTAGCGGGAGTCTCGAGCAGTACTTC	CATRLTSGSLEQYF
TRBV5-1	NA	NA	TRBJ1-1	TGCGCCAGCAGCGGCAGGGAGAACACTGAAGCTTTCTTT	CASSGRENTEAFF
TRBV28	NA	NA	TRBJ2-7	TGTGCCAGCAGTCAGGCACAGGGATGGTACGAGCAGTACTTC	CASSQAQGWYEQYF
TRBV5-1	NA	TRBD1	TRBJ1-5	TGCGCCAGCAGCCCCGGGACAGGGGGCGATCAGCCCCAGCATTTT	CASSPGTGGDQPQHF
TRBV10-3	NA	TRBD1	TRBJ1-4	TGTGCCATCGGGGACAGTAATGAAAAACTGTTTTTT	CAIGDSNEKLFF
TRBV14	NA	TRBD2	TRBJ2-7	TGTGCCAGCAGCCAAAAGATTCTCCTCACCGCAACTAGCGGCTACGAGCAGTACTTC	CASSQKILLTATSGYEQYF
TRBV4-2	NA	NA	TRBJ2-3	TGTGCCAGCAGCCAAGATAGGGGGGGCAGCACAGATACGCAGTATTTT	CASSQDRGGSTDTQYF
TRBV4-1	NA	TRBD1	TRBJ1-5	TGCGCCAGCGACAGGGGGCAGAATCAGCCCCAGCATTTT	CASDRGQNQPQHF
TRBV12-3/TRBV12-4	once	NA	TRBJ1-2	TGTGCCAGCAGTTTAGACACCTATGGCTACACCTTC	CASSLDTYGYTF
TRBV5-6	NA	TRBD1	TRBJ2-3	TGTGCCAGCAGCTCCGCGGGACAGGGGAGCACAGATACGCAGTATTTT	CASSSAGQGSTDTQYF
TRBV6-5	NA	NA	TRBJ2-7	TGTGCCAGCAGTTACCCGCCGGGCTACGAGCAGTACTTC	CASSYPPGYEQYF
TRBV14	NA	NA	TRBJ2-7	TGTGCCAGCAGCCAAGACCCTGGGAGCTCCTACGAGCAGTACTTC	CASSQDPGSSYEQYF
TRBV19	NA	NA	TRBJ2-1	TGTGCCAGTAGTTTACAAAGGACTTACAATGAGCAGTTCTTC	CASSLQRTYNEQFF
TRBV4-1	few	NA	TRBJ2-7	TGCGCCAGCAGCCTCGGACTACTAACCCAGAGGAGCTCCTACGAGCAGTACTTC	CASSLGLLTQRSSYEQYF
TRBV9	few	NA	TRBJ1-5	TGTGCCAGCAGCTCCTCAACAGGGTGGAATCAGCCCCAGCATTTT	CASSSSTGWNQPQHF
TRBV28	NA	NA	TRBJ1-1	TGTGCCAGCAGTTTAAGGGGTGCCTCTGAAGCTTTCTTT	CASSLRGASEAFF
TRBV14	NA	TRBD2	TRBJ2-1	TGTGCCAGCAGCCCGGGGGTCGGACTAGCGGGAGGGCTTCCTAACTCCTACAATGAGCAGTTCTTC	CASSPGVGLAGGLPNSYNEQFF
TRBV3-1/TRBV3-2	few	TRBD2	TRBJ2-5	TGTGCCAGCACCCGCGGGGGGAGGGCCCAGTACTTC	CASTRGGRAQYF
TRBV7-2	few	NA	TRBJ1-3	TGTGCCAGCAGCCGTGGGAGGGAAGCTGGAAACACCATATATTTT	CASSRGREAGNTIYF
TRBV6-6	few	NA	TRBJ1-4	TGTGCCAGCAGCCTGGACTTCAATGAAAAACTGTTTTTT	CASSLDFNEKLFF
TRBV6-6	once	NA	TRBJ2-1	TGTGCCAGCGGTGCCCTTACGCGGTTGGACAATGAGCAGTTCTTC	CASGALTRLDNEQFF
TRBV27	once	TRBD2	TRBJ2-3	TGTGCCAGCAGTTCAACAAGGCGGGAGAGCACAGATACGCAGTATTTT	CASSSTRRESTDTQYF
TRBV28	once	TRBD2	TRBJ2-1	TGTGCCAGTTTGCCCGGGACTAGCGGGCCCTACTCCTACAATGAGCAGTTCTTC	CASLPGTSGPYSYNEQFF
TRBV6-5	NA	NA	TRBJ2-5	TGTGCCAGCAGTCATGGGCCCGTTCCAGAGACCCAGTACTTC	CASSHGPVPETQYF
TRBV9	NA	NA	TRBJ1-5	TGTGCCAGCAGCGTAGGGAGGGGCAATCAGCCCCAGCATTTT	CASSVGRGNQPQHF
TRBV29-1	NA	NA	TRBJ2-5	TGCAGCGTTGATGATGGGAGACAATTCCAAGAGACCCAGTACTTC	CSVDDGRQFQETQYF
TRBV7-2	NA	NA	TRBJ2-2	TGTGCCAGCAGCTTCCAGGGAAGCACCGGGGAGCTGTTTTTT	CASSFQGSTGELFF
TRBV19	NA	TRBD1	TRBJ2-1	TGTGCCAGTAGTCTCCTTCGGACAGGGAGGAATGAGCAGTTCTTC	CASSLLRTGRNEQFF
TRBV18	NA	NA	TRBJ1-4	TGTGCCAGCTCACAACTCTTGGCAGGAGGGTTTGAAAAACTGTTTTTT	CASSQLLAGGFEKLFF
TRBV4-3	NA	NA	TRBJ2-4	TGCGCCAGCAGCCAAGAAATCCGGGGTAGCGGAAACATTCAGTACTTC	CASSQEIRGSGNIQYF
TRBV28	medium-sized	NA	TRBJ2-2	TGTGCCAGCAGAACAGGGAACCTGAACACCGGGGAGCTGTTTTTT	CASRTGNLNTGELFF
TRBV11-2	NA	NA	TRBJ1-1	TGTGCCAGCAGCTTGGAGATAAACACTGAAGCTTTCTTT	CASSLEINTEAFF
TRBV21-1	few	NA	TRBJ1-5	TGTGCCAGCAGCGTTCGTCCTTCGGGACAGGGGTGTTTGTGTGGTCAGCCCCAGCATTTT	CASSVRPSGQGCLCGQPQHF
TRBV10-3	NA	TRBD1	TRBJ2-7	TGTGCCACGCAGGGGGCCCAAAAAAGCTCCTACGAGCAGTACTTC	CATQGAQKSSYEQYF
TRBV6-1	once	NA	TRBJ2-2	TGTGCCAGCGGTGACAACTATTACACCGGGGAGCTGTTTTTT	CASGDNYYTGELFF
TRBV10-1	NA	NA	TRBJ1-2	TGCGCCAGCAGTGACGGGGGCTATGGCTACACCTTC	CASSDGGYGYTF
TRBV28	NA	NA	TRBJ1-4	TGTGCCAGCAGTTCCCGTCGGACATCCTCCAGGCTGTTTTTT	CASSSRRTSSRLFF
TRBV10-1	once	NA	TRBJ2-2	TGCGCCAGCAGTGACAGGGCTGGCACCGGGGAGCTGTTTTTT	CASSDRAGTGELFF
TRBV5-4	NA	TRBD1	TRBJ2-7	TGTGCCAGCAGCGAAGGACAGGGTCAGGCCTACGAGCAGTACTTC	CASSEGQGQAYEQYF
TRBV2	few	NA	TRBJ2-5	TGTGCCAGCAGCCCCAGTGGGGGCGGAGAGACCCAGTACTTC	CASSPSGGGETQYF
TRBV7-9	medium-sized	NA	TRBJ2-5	TGTGCCAGCAGCTTAGTTGGGGACAACCAAGAGACCCAGTACTTC	CASSLVGDNQETQYF